This TCR beta chain stems from a study of shared clonotypes between healthy human individuals. The study's findings and limits: About 5% was the fraction of naive CD4 clonotypes found shared across several donors.

Remarks on this clone: Its target is not known.

Per the original data handling: Because ImmunoSEQ provided only junction sequences with no quality scores, the filtering differed. The table came from immunoSEQ multiplex PCR; TCRdb's copy has only in-frame clones and leaves some out. The V and J calls and clone size are taken from that table; D and trimming were inferred from the DNA. The sample contains about 990,000 clones, around 78% of which appear only once. The CDR3 spans 18 residues. The V gene end was trimmed by 0 bases and the J gene end by 4 bases; junction bases not matched to a gene: 9. Per germline, CDR1 MNHNS and CDR2 SASEGT. This chain links TRBV6-1 with TRBJ2-4, with TRBD2 identical over 10 bases. The receptor was derived from a man aged 18 to 30 in good health. Some clones in this sample may be carry-over from other donors' samples. The sample was memory CD4+ T cells from PBMCs. Subset reported: CD45RA-negative fraction. The CDR3 nucleotides read TGTGCCAGCAGTGAAGCGCTTCGAAGCGGGAGGGCAAAAAACATTCAGTACTTC. Protein sequence: CASSEALRSGRAKNIQYF.